These 15 T cell receptor beta chains originate from one sample sequenced in a study of blood T cells in healthy people across ages (dated by TCRdb to the mid-2010s). The library was produced with 5' RACE. The run used an Illumina HiSeq 2500. A second PCR of roughly 7 to 11 cycles was run with a J-beta primer mix and a sample-barcoded 5' primer. Using fastp at Q25 and MiXCR, TCRdb reprocessed the public reads and kept productive beta chains. CDR3 protein sequences are deduplicated, and each keeps its most common genes and DNA. The sample profile shows hundreds of thousands of distinct CDR3 sequences; 44% of them were found once. Around 18% of the sample goes to the ten largest clones. Sample: blood. These receptors were taken from a man aged 55 to 70 in good health.

In this sample, this clonotype turned up a few times. This chain joins TRBV6-2 or TRBV6-3 and TRBJ1-5, with D unresolved. The length of the CDR3 is 13 residues. Germline lookup yields CDR1 MNHEY and CDR2 SVGEGT. Trimming pared 3 bases from V and 6 bases from J, leaving 9 bases between. The CDR3 nucleotides read TGTGCCAGCAGTTATAACATGTTTCAGCCCCAGCATTTT. Translation: CASSYNMFQPQHF.

This chain connects TRBV7-2 to TRBJ1-2; 11 bases align to TRBD1. V lost 2 bases, J lost 8 bases, and 10 bases stayed unmatched. Germline CDR1 is SGHTA and CDR2 is FQGNSA. CDR3 length: 16 amino acids. The CDR3 is CASSLTSGQGAAGYTF. CDR3 nucleotide sequence: TGTGCCAGCAGCTTAACCTCTGGACAGGGGGCAGCGGGCTACACCTTC. The entire variable domain, with the rest obtained from reference TRBV7-2 and TRBJ1-2, is as follows: GAGVSQSPSNKVTEKGKDVELRCDPISGHTALYWYRQSLGQGLEFLIYFQGNSAPDKSGLPSDRFSAERTGGSVSTLTIQRTQQEDSAVYLCASSLTSGQGAAGYTFGSGTRLTVV.

V gene TRBV12-3 or TRBV12-4 combines with J gene TRBJ2-3; D ambiguous. This CDR3 contains 12 residues. V was trimmed by 3 bases and J by 6 bases, leaving 7 bases between them. CDR3 DNA: TGTGCCAGCAGTTTCCAAGCGGATACGCAGTATTTT. Amino acid sequence: CASSFQADTQYF.

This chain's CDR3 is CASSYTGTGRRYNEQFF. CDR3 DNA: TGTGCCAGCAGTTATACTGGGACAGGGCGGCGCTACAATGAGCAGTTCTTC. V gene TRBV6-5 combines with J gene TRBJ2-1, with 9 positions matching TRBD1. CDR3 length: 17 residues. V lost 3 bases, J lost 3 bases, and 9 bases stayed unmatched. Per germline, CDR1 MNHEY and CDR2 SVGAGI.

The genes are TRBV11-1 and TRBJ2-7; TRBD1 aligns across 7 bases. Trimming at V came to 4 bases and at J to 5 bases, leaving 2 bases not matched to a gene. There are 12 residues in the CDR3. CDR1 SGHAT and CDR2 FQDESV come from the germline V gene (reference sequence). The CDR3 region is CASSYGTDEQYF. The DNA of the CDR3 is TGTGCCAGCAGCTACGGGACAGACGAGCAGTACTTC.

The chain carries TRBV30 and TRBJ2-1; 7 bases align to TRBD2. This CDR3 has 15 amino acids. The germline CDR1 and CDR2 sequences are GTSNPN and SVGIG (reference sequence). The V and J ends lost 5 bases and 0 bases, in that order; junction bases with no gene match: 7. CDR3 bases: TGTGCCTGGGAGGGTGGCGGGGGCTCCTACAATGAGCAGTTCTTC. Amino acid sequence: CAWEGGGGSYNEQFF.

About this clonotype: A much larger clone differs from this one at a single base, so this may be a read error. The chain links TRBV7-2 to TRBJ2-1, with D tentatively TRBD1 or TRBD2 (5 bases each). Germline V gene sequence: CDR1 SGHTA, CDR2 FQGNSA. The length of the CDR3 is 15 residues. Between the trimmed V and J ends, which lost 1 base and 13 bases, there was a span of 20 bases. The CDR3 DNA follows: TGTGCCAGCAGCTTAGTTAGCAGGAAAGGGGAGACCCAGTTCTTC. As protein: CASSLVSRKGETQFF.

The chain recombines TRBV19 with TRBJ1-5; D unclear. V lost 3 bases and J 2 bases, leaving 8 bases between the germline ends. Germline V lookup: CDR1 LNHDA, CDR2 SQIVND (reference sequence). This CDR3 spans 14 amino acids. The CDR3 reads CASSMVGRNQPQHF. CDR3 DNA: TGTGCCAGTAGTATGGTAGGTCGCAATCAGCCCCAGCATTTT.

This clonotype was found a few times. The V gene is TRBV5-1, the J gene TRBJ1-2; unclear D gene. Germline CDR1 reads SGHRS; CDR2 reads YFSETQ. This CDR3 is built from 15 residues. The germline V and J ends were trimmed by 4 bases and 0 bases, with 13 bases remaining between them. The CDR3, as DNA: TGCGCCAGCAGCACACACTCCACGGCTAACTATGGCTACACCTTC. Translated: CASSTHSTANYGYTF.

This clonotype has more than one count but fewer than ten. The chain has TRBV25-1 and TRBJ1-1; D is ambiguous. Per germline, CDR1 MGHDK and CDR2 SYGVNS. The CDR3 consists of 15 residues. The ends were cut back, 3 bases at V and 2 bases at J, with 13 bases in the middle. Here the CDR3 DNA reads TGTGCCAGCAGTGACTCTAGGACGGGCAACACTGAAGCTTTCTTT. Protein sequence: CASSDSRTGNTEAFF.

V and J are TRBV7-6 and TRBJ1-1; 7 bases match TRBD1. This CDR3 region has 16 residues. From germline, CDR1 is SGHVS and CDR2 FNYEAQ. The junction had 9 bases not matched to a gene; V was cut back by 5 bases and J by 0 bases. CDR3 sequence (DNA): TGTGCCAGCAGCCAAGGGACAGCGGGTTTGAACACTGAAGCTTTCTTT. It yields the protein CASSQGTAGLNTEAFF.

In its sample, this clonotype was seen many times. The chain is built from TRBV20-1 and TRBJ2-6; D could derive from TRBD1 or TRBD2 (6 bases each). This CDR3 region has 18 residues. In germline, CDR1 is DFQATT, CDR2 SNEGSKA (reference sequence). Between the trimmed V and J ends, which lost 6 bases and 0 bases, there was a span of 21 bases. In nucleotides, the CDR3 is TGCAGTGCCAAAACTAACCTCGGGGGCCCCTCTGGGGCCAACGTCCTGACTTTC. The encoded protein is CSAKTNLGGPSGANVLTF.

This clonotype was picked up a small number of times. The chain links TRBV7-9 to TRBJ2-3; 8 bases fit TRBD2. The CDR3 is 15 amino acids. Germline V gene sequence: CDR1 SEHNR, CDR2 FQNEAQ (reference sequence). V shed 5 bases and J 0 bases; nucleotides not matched to a gene: 4. The CDR3: CASSKTSGSTDTQYF. The CDR3 nucleotides read TGTGCCAGCAGCAAAACTAGCGGTAGCACAGATACGCAGTATTTT.

The chain is built from TRBV12-3 or TRBV12-4 and TRBJ1-2; tentatively, D is TRBD1 (6 bases). The CDR3 consists of 15 residues. Trimming cost V 5 bases and J 5 bases, with 18 bases left between them. DNA of the CDR3: TGTGCCAGCAGTCCCCAAGGGGGGGGCCCTTATGGCTACACCTTC. It yields the protein CASSPQGGGPYGYTF.

The chain has TRBV5-1 and TRBJ2-5; 8 nucleotides agree with TRBD1. From germline, CDR1 is SGHRS and CDR2 YFSETQ. Losses at the gene ends were 4 bases for V and 3 bases for J; bases not matched to a gene: 5. CDR3 size: 14 residues. DNA for the CDR3: TGCGCCAGCAGCCTTTCGGGACAGGAAGAGACCCAGTACTTC. It codes for CASSLSGQEETQYF. The full variable domain, completed using reference TRBV5-1 and TRBJ2-5, is KAGVTQTPRYLIKTRGQQVTLSCSPISGHRSVSWYQQTPGQGLQFLFEYFSETQRNKGNFPGRFSGRQFSNSRSEMNVSTLELGDSALYLCASSLSGQEETQYFGPGTRLLVL.